One sample yielded the 23 T cell receptor beta chains listed below, sequenced in a study of vaccination and CD4 T cells after COVID-19. The Oncomine TCR Beta short-read assay sequenced DNA from cultured CD4+ T cells. TCRdb re-derived calls from the PCR reads in MiXCR, one entry per CDR3 protein. The sample lists fewer than 20,000 distinct CDR3 sequences, roughly 78% occurring once. Treatment described: approximately 11-day PBMC culture with coronavirus spike peptide pools or control peptides (ViraFEST assay). These TCRs are of unknown antigen specificity. The sequences come from CD4+ T cells from blood, cultured in vitro, collected after SARS-CoV-2 vaccination. The receptors were sampled from a human donor who received a COVID-19 vaccine.

The gene calls are TRBV7-8 and TRBJ1-2; TRBD1 matches 7 bases. Germline-derived CDR1 and CDR2 are SGHVS and FQNEAQ. The J segment lost 5 bases and the V segment lost 3 bases, leaving 6 bases of the junction unmatched. This CDR3 contains 14 residues. CDR3 protein: CASSFTDREYGYTF. The CDR3 nucleotides are TGTGCCAGCAGCTTTACCGACAGGGAATATGGCTACACCTTC.

This rearrangement joins TRBV6-4 to TRBJ2-2; 7 bases fit TRBD2. The V and J ends lost 5 bases and 4 bases, in that order; junction bases with no gene match: 10. There are 16 residues in the CDR3. Germline CDR1 reads MRHNA; CDR2 reads SNTAGT. The DNA of the CDR3 is TGTGCCAGCAGTCGGCTAGCGGCCCCGGGCACCGGGGAGCTGTTTTTT. This codes for CASSRLAAPGTGELFF.

The chain has TRBV7-9 and TRBJ2-1; 11 bases are shared with TRBD2. Germline V CDR1 and CDR2: SEHNR, FQNEAQ (reference sequence). Losses at the gene ends were 4 bases for V and 4 bases for J; bases not matched to a gene: 12. The CDR3 totals 18 residues. This CDR3 reads CASSSKLAGAEGYNEQFF. The CDR3 bases are TGTGCCAGCAGCTCTAAACTAGCGGGGGCGGAGGGATACAATGAGCAGTTCTTC.

The genes are TRBV20-1 and TRBJ1-4; 8 bases are a match to TRBD1. The CDR3 has 12 amino acids. J gave up 7 bases and V 6 bases, and 4 bases lay outside the gene matches. Germline CDR1 DFQATT, CDR2 SNEGSKA (reference sequence). The CDR3 loop reads CSATDRVEKLFF. CDR3 bases: TGCAGTGCCACGGACAGGGTTGAAAAACTGTTTTTT.

V is TRBV10-1 and J is TRBJ1-1, with 7 bases matching TRBD1. The CDR3 is 14 amino acids. The germline V gene has CDR1 WNHNN and CDR2 SYGVQD (reference sequence). V was pared by 6 bases and J by 4 bases, with 8 bases of the junction left unmatched. The CDR3 protein is CASSSTGVSTEAFF. DNA for the CDR3: TGCGCCAGCAGCAGTACAGGGGTCAGCACTGAAGCTTTCTTT.

This sequence joins TRBV20-1 and TRBJ2-5; 10 bases match TRBD1. This CDR3 comprises 15 residues. J lost 3 bases, V lost 2 bases, and 6 bases had no gene match. Germline V lookup: CDR1 DFQATT, CDR2 SNEGSKA (reference sequence). The CDR3 spells CSARNPGTGEETQYF. In DNA form, the CDR3 reads TGCAGTGCTAGAAATCCCGGGACAGGGGAAGAGACCCAGTACTTC.

The chain is built from TRBV10-1 and TRBJ2-5; 16 nucleotides agree with TRBD2. From germline, CDR1 is WNHNN and CDR2 SYGVQD (reference sequence). The CDR3 spans 16 residues. Trimming took 6 bases from V and 5 from J; bases not matched to a gene: 6. The CDR3 loop is CASSPGTSGGAETQYF. In DNA form, the CDR3 reads TGCGCCAGCAGCCCCGGGACTAGCGGGGGGGCCGAGACCCAGTACTTC.

V is TRBV6-5 and J is TRBJ1-6, with D tentatively TRBD1 (5 bases). CDR1 is MNHEY and CDR2 is SVGAGI in the germline V gene. This CDR3 is built from 14 residues. The V end lost 2 bases, the J end lost 6 bases, and 8 bases lay between the germline ends. The CDR3 sequence: CASSYQGTNSPLHF. The CDR3 coding sequence is TGTGCCAGCAGTTACCAGGGAACTAATTCACCCCTCCACTTT.

The CDR3 loop reads CASSSRQGAETQYF. The CDR3 nucleotides read TGTGCCAGCAGCTCCCGACAGGGGGCGGAGACCCAGTACTTC. This chain uses TRBV7-2 with TRBJ2-5, with 10 bases that match TRBD1. The CDR3 contains 14 residues. Germline assignment: CDR1 SGHTA and CDR2 FQGNSA. Trimming took 4 bases from V and 5 from J; bases not matched to a gene: 4.

This sequence joins TRBV30 and TRBJ1-5, with TRBD1 as a possible D gene (6 bases). This CDR3 has 16 amino acids. V was cut by 6 bases and J by 1 base, with 19 bases left in between. The germline CDR1 and CDR2 sequences are GTSNPN and SVGIG (reference sequence). CDR3 amino acids: CACGGRWSWSNQPQHF. In nucleotides, the CDR3 is TGTGCCTGCGGGGGCAGGTGGTCGTGGAGCAATCAGCCCCAGCATTTT.

This clonotype turned up a few times. This chain joins TRBV29-1 and TRBJ1-2, with D maybe TRBD1 (6 bases). V was pared by 1 base and J by 7 bases, with 16 bases between. CDR1 SQVTM and CDR2 ANQGSEA come from the germline V gene. This CDR3 has 14 residues. CDR3 region: CSVEGRGRVTGYTF. The CDR3 DNA follows: TGCAGCGTTGAAGGCCGGGGGCGCGTTACTGGCTACACCTTC.

The genes are TRBV12-5 and TRBJ2-1; D gene uncertain. Germline CDR1 LGHNT, CDR2 FRNRAP. This CDR3 has 14 amino acids. V gave up 2 bases and J gave up 6 bases, with 11 bases separating them. As DNA, the CDR3 is TGTGCTAGTGGTTTGCTAATGGGCGGCAATGAGCAGTTCTTC. Amino acids: CASGLLMGGNEQFF.

The chain has TRBV24-1 and TRBJ2-3; D call uncertain. V was shortened by 2 bases and J by 9 bases, with 14 bases between the two germline ends. Germline CDR1 reads KGHDR; CDR2 reads SFDVKD. The CDR3 extends over 14 amino acids. The CDR3 nucleotides read TGTGCCACCAGTGATTCTGGGCCCGGCGGCACGCAGTATTTT. Its protein is CATSDSGPGGTQYF.

The J gene is TRBJ1-2, the V gene TRBV7-9; D uncertain. Germline CDR1 SEHNR, CDR2 FQNEAQ (reference sequence). This CDR3 comprises 13 residues. V was cut by 4 bases and J by 14 bases, with 20 bases left in between. CDR3 nucleotide sequence: TGTGCCAGCAGCTCCCCAGGTAATGGATTAGGAACCTTC. It specifies CASSSPGNGLGTF.

The chain couples TRBV30 to TRBJ2-7, with 8 bases that match TRBD2. This CDR3 has 13 residues. Germline loops: CDR1 GTSNPN, CDR2 SVGIG (reference sequence). V gave up 3 bases and J gave up 6 bases; unmatched junction bases: 7. DNA for the CDR3: TGTGCCTGGAGGGGAGGACTAGCCTCCGAGCAGTACTTC. Protein sequence: CAWRGGLASEQYF. Variable domain in full (rest from reference TRBV30 and TRBJ2-7): SQTIHQWPATLVQPVGSPLSLECTVEGTSNPNLYWYRQAAGRGLQLLFYSVGIGQISSEVPQNLSASRPQDRQFILSSKKLLLSDSGFYLCAWRGGLASEQYFGPGTRLTVT.

The chain links TRBV19 to TRBJ1-6; D is possibly TRBD1 (5 bases). The CDR3 contains 15 residues. The V and J ends lost 3 bases and 8 bases respectively, with 14 bases between them. From germline, CDR1 is LNHDA and CDR2 SQIVND (reference sequence). The DNA of the CDR3 is TGTGCCAGTAGTATTGGTGCAGGGAGGGATTCACCCCTCCACTTT. It is translated as CASSIGAGRDSPLHF.

The chain combines TRBV7-6 with TRBJ1-4, with TRBD1 matching 7 bases. The V gene end was trimmed by 5 bases and the J gene end by 5 bases; junction bases not matched to a gene: 8. In germline, CDR1 is SGHVS, CDR2 FNYEAQ. The CDR3 covers 15 residues. The CDR3 spells CASSRGQNINEKLFF. CDR3 nucleotides: TGTGCCAGCAGCCGGGGACAGAACATCAATGAAAAACTGTTTTTT.

This clonotype is large by share. The V gene is TRBV25-1, the J gene TRBJ2-5; D tentatively fits TRBD1 or TRBD2 (6 bases each). V lost 2 bases and J 4 bases, leaving 14 bases between the germline ends. The CDR3 is 15 amino acids. Germline V gives CDR1 MGHDK, CDR2 SYGVNS. CDR3 protein: CASSEPRGAGETQYF. The CDR3 region has the DNA TGTGCCAGCAGTGAACCGAGGGGGGCAGGAGAGACCCAGTACTTC.

The rearrangement links TRBV20-1 to TRBJ2-7; maybe TRBD2 (7 bases). V dropped 3 bases and J dropped 4 bases, with 13 bases sitting between them. In germline, CDR1 is DFQATT, CDR2 SNEGSKA (reference sequence). The CDR3 loop spans 13 amino acids. The CDR3 nucleotides are TGCAGTGCTAGCCGGGGGGCTCCTTACGAGCAGTACTTC. Protein sequence: CSASRGAPYEQYF.

The chain combines TRBV7-8 with TRBJ2-7; weak D call: TRBD1 (6 bases). Germline V lookup: CDR1 SGHVS, CDR2 FQNEAQ. V was pared by 0 bases and J by 6 bases, with 18 bases between. The CDR3 loop spans 16 amino acids. The CDR3, as DNA: TGTGCCAGCAGCTTAGCGTCCCCATCGATAGGGGGCGAGCAGTACTTC. Translated: CASSLASPSIGGEQYF.

This clonotype was detected only once. The genes are TRBV2 and TRBJ1-5, with D uncertain. The CDR3 spans 14 residues. Per germline, CDR1 SNHLY and CDR2 FYNNEI. Between the trimmed V and J ends, which lost 4 bases and 6 bases, there was a span of 13 bases. The CDR3 here is CASSVLPGFQPQHF. The CDR3 DNA sequence: TGTGCCAGCAGTGTTCTTCCCGGATTTCAGCCCCAGCATTTT.

The chain has TRBV5-1 and TRBJ1-6; perhaps TRBD1 as D (5 bases). The V gene lost 0 bases and the J gene lost 7 bases, with 8 bases spanning the gap. The germline V gene encodes CDR1 SGHRS and CDR2 YFSETQ. This CDR3 is 14 amino acids long. CDR3 bases: TGCGCCAGCAGCTTGGGGGGGGGGAATTCACCCCTCCACTTT. Translation: CASSLGGGNSPLHF.

The CDR3 protein is CASSNLAGGPETQYF. In nucleotides, the CDR3 is TGCGCCAGCAGCAACTTAGCGGGGGGGCCTGAGACCCAGTACTTC. V is TRBV5-1 and J is TRBJ2-5; 11 bases fit TRBD2. CDR1 is SGHRS, CDR2 YFSETQ, per germline. V gave up 4 bases and J gave up 5 bases; unmatched junction bases: 7. This CDR3 comprises 15 residues. Drawing the rest from reference TRBV5-1 and TRBJ2-5, the complete variable domain is KAGVTQTPRYLIKTRGQQVTLSCSPISGHRSVSWYQQTPGQGLQFLFEYFSETQRNKGNFPGRFSGRQFSNSRSEMNVSTLELGDSALYLCASSNLAGGPETQYFGPGTRLLVL.